A single sample gave rise to the 27 T cell receptor beta chains below, sequenced in a study of neoadjuvant nivolumab and ipilimumab in lung cancer. Clones were read by immunoSEQ multiplex PCR, and TCRdb kept only the in-frame ones, dropping some. The repertoire holds about 18,000 clones, with about nine tenths as singletons. This specimen consisted of peripheral blood, obtained before neoadjuvant nivolumab, alone or with ipilimumab. These receptors originate from an adult with non-small cell lung cancer.

This chain joins TRBV7-2 and TRBJ2-1, with D uncertain. The V gene's germline CDR1 is SGHTA and CDR2 FQGNSA. V dropped 3 bases and J dropped 1 base, with 10 bases sitting between them. There are 15 residues in the CDR3. The CDR3 DNA sequence: TGTGCCAGCAGCTTGGGTAGCATGTCCTACAATGAGCAGTTCTTC. Protein product: CASSLGSMSYNEQFF.

The chain carries TRBV7-9 and TRBJ2-3; D is perhaps TRBD1 (6 bases). This CDR3 is built from 13 residues. With 6 bases removed from V and 0 bases from J, the gap between germline ends came to 7 bases. The germline gives CDR1 SEHNR, CDR2 FQNEAQ (reference sequence). The CDR3 protein is CASRTGSTDTQYF. The CDR3 DNA sequence: TGTGCCAGCAGGACAGGCAGCACAGATACGCAGTATTTT.

J is TRBJ2-7 and V is TRBV28; the D gene is possibly TRBD1 (6 bases). CDR1 is MDHEN and CDR2 is SYDVKM in the germline V gene. The CDR3 contains 13 residues. V lost 7 bases, J lost 6 bases, and 16 bases lay in between. The CDR3 spells CASTLLQGSEQYF. The CDR3 nucleotides are TGTGCCAGCACCCTGTTGCAGGGGAGCGAGCAGTACTTC.

J is TRBJ2-2 and V is TRBV11-3; 8 bases agree with TRBD2. The junction had 10 bases not matched to a gene; V was cut back by 1 base and J by 6 bases. Germline loops: CDR1 SGHNT, CDR2 YENEEA. The CDR3 totals 17 residues. This chain's CDR3 is CASSLGDSGTRAGELFF. The CDR3 bases are TGTGCCAGCAGCTTAGGCGACTCCGGGACTAGGGCCGGGGAGCTGTTTTTT.

The V and J genes are TRBV7-3 and TRBJ2-3; possibly TRBD1 or TRBD2 for D (5 bases each). Trimming pared 3 bases from V and 6 bases from J, leaving 10 bases between. The CDR3 extends over 13 amino acids. Germline V gene sequence: CDR1 SGHTA, CDR2 FQGTGA. CDR3 nucleotide sequence: TGTGCCAGCAGCTTGATTTGGGGGGATACGCAGTATTTT. Translating gives CASSLIWGDTQYF. Full variable domain (outside the CDR3, taken from reference TRBV7-3 and TRBJ2-3): GAGVSQTPSNKVTEKGKYVELRCDPISGHTALYWYRQSLGQGPEFLIYFQGTGAADDSGLPNDRFFAVRPEGSVSTLKIQRTERGDSAVYLCASSLIWGDTQYFGPGTRLTVL.

This chain links TRBV6-4 with TRBJ2-1, with TRBD2 matching over 9 bases. V dropped 3 bases and J dropped 5; count of bases not matched to a gene: 11. The CDR3 loop spans 17 amino acids. The germline V gene encodes CDR1 MRHNA and CDR2 SNTAGT. The CDR3 region is CASSDTRFAGGDNEQFF. As DNA, the CDR3 is TGTGCCAGCAGTGATACCCGTTTCGCGGGGGGGGACAATGAGCAGTTCTTC.

V is TRBV7-9 and J is TRBJ2-7, with 8 bases fitting TRBD2. The CDR3 totals 15 residues. The trim removed 4 bases at V and 2 bases at J, leaving 7 bases unmatched. Germline V gene lookup returns CDR1 SEHNR and CDR2 FQNEAQ (reference sequence). CDR3 sequence (DNA): TGTGCCAGCAGCTCTCCGGTAGCGGGAACCTACGAGCAGTACTTC. It yields the protein CASSSPVAGTYEQYF. The complete variable domain, with remaining parts taken from reference TRBV7-9 and TRBJ2-7, reads DTGVSQNPRHKITKRGQNVTFRCDPISEHNRLYWYRQTLGQGPEFLTYFQNEAQLEKSRLLSDRFSAERPKGSFSTLEIQRTEQGDSAMYLCASSSPVAGTYEQYFGPGTRLTVT.

CDR3 sequence: CASSPEGRQPQHF. The CDR3 bases are TGTGCCAGCTCACCAGAGGGGCGTCAGCCCCAGCATTTT. V usage is TRBV18 and J usage is TRBJ1-5; D is possibly TRBD1 (5 bases). Germline CDR1 KGHSH, CDR2 LQKENI. The CDR3 covers 13 residues. V was clipped by 2 bases and J by 6 bases, with 8 bases between them.

This clone was seen a single time. V and J are TRBV30 and TRBJ2-5, with D hard to call. This CDR3 is built from 14 residues. CDR1 is GTSNPN and CDR2 is SVGIG in the germline V gene (reference sequence). The V and J ends lost 0 bases and 0 bases respectively, with 8 bases between them. The CDR3 coding sequence is TGTGCCTGGAGTGTTGAGTCATACCAAGAGACCCAGTACTTC. Translating it yields CAWSVESYQETQYF.

J is TRBJ2-7 and V is TRBV6-6, with 7 bases lining up with TRBD1. Germline values: CDR1 MNHNY, CDR2 SVGAGI (reference sequence). The J segment lost 4 bases and the V segment lost 4 bases, leaving 7 bases of the junction unmatched. The CDR3 contains 14 residues. The CDR3 region is CASSLVTGEYEQYF. CDR3 nucleotide sequence: TGTGCCAGCAGTTTAGTAACAGGGGAGTACGAGCAGTACTTC.

The chain links TRBV2 to TRBJ1-2; D unclear. CDR1 is SNHLY, CDR2 FYNNEI, per germline. CDR3 length: 13 residues. V dropped 4 bases and J dropped 2 bases, with 8 bases sitting between them. CDR3 amino acids: CASSVSENYGYTF. CDR3 sequence (DNA): TGTGCCAGCAGTGTTTCGGAGAACTATGGCTACACCTTC.

The chain uses TRBV11-1 and TRBJ2-7; no definite D call. The CDR3 has 14 amino acids. The V gene's germline CDR1 is SGHAT and CDR2 FQDESV (reference sequence). Trimming took off 1 base at V and 4 bases at J, with 11 bases between the two ends. CDR3: CASSLELGSYEQYF. In DNA form, the CDR3 reads TGTGCCAGCAGCTTAGAACTCGGATCTTACGAGCAGTACTTC.

The J gene is TRBJ2-5, the V gene TRBV19, with 16 bases that match TRBD2. This CDR3 has 16 residues. Germline V CDR1 and CDR2: LNHDA, SQIVND (reference sequence). J lost 11 bases, V lost 1 base, and 7 bases had no gene match. In DNA form, the CDR3 reads TGTGCCAGTAGTATAGTATTCGGGACTAGCGGGAGGGTTCAGTACTTC. Amino acid sequence: CASSIVFGTSGRVQYF. The complete variable domain, with remaining parts taken from reference TRBV19 and TRBJ2-5, reads DGGITQSPKYLFRKEGQNVTLSCEQNLNHDAMYWYRQDPGQGLRLIYYSQIVNDFQKGDIAEGYSVSREKKESFPLTVTSAQKNPTAFYLCASSIVFGTSGRVQYFGPGTRLLVL.

The chain couples TRBV11-3 to TRBJ1-1, with D perhaps matching TRBD1 (6 bases). Trimming took 2 bases from V and 2 from J, leaving 9 bases between them. From germline, CDR1 is SGHNT and CDR2 YENEEA. The CDR3 spans 14 residues. The chain's CDR3 is CASSLTGQNTEAFF. The CDR3 DNA reads as TGTGCCAGCAGCTTAACGGGACAAAACACTGAAGCTTTCTTT.

V gene TRBV6-1 combines with J gene TRBJ2-7, with TRBD2 matching over 7 bases. Germline-derived CDR1 and CDR2 are MNHNS and SASEGT. V lost 7 bases, J lost 2 bases, and 8 bases stayed unmatched. The CDR3 has 14 residues. In DNA form, the CDR3 reads TGTGCCAGCACGCCAGGACTAGGGCCCTACGAGCAGTACTTC. Translation gives CASTPGLGPYEQYF.

The chain recombines TRBV7-9 with TRBJ2-7; maybe TRBD2 (6 bases). V was shortened by 3 bases and J by 5 bases, with 17 bases between the two germline ends. Germline V gene data show CDR1 as SEHNR and CDR2 as FQNEAQ (reference sequence). The length of the CDR3 is 15 residues. In nucleotides, the CDR3 is TGTGCCAGCAGCTTCTCGGAACTAGCTCGGCACGAGCAGTACTTC. Its protein product is CASSFSELARHEQYF.

The rearrangement links TRBV19 to TRBJ1-1; possible D gene TRBD1, 5 bases. This CDR3 is built from 13 residues. The V end was cut by 2 bases, the J end by 5 bases, with 9 bases between. CDR1 and CDR2 (germline): LNHDA, SQIVND (reference sequence). CDR3 protein: CASSISGYTEAFF. In nucleotides, the CDR3 is TGTGCCAGTAGTATATCAGGGTATACTGAAGCTTTCTTT.

V and J are TRBV5-1 and TRBJ2-7, with TRBD1 matching over 7 bases. The trim removed 3 bases at V and 5 bases at J, leaving 8 bases unmatched. The CDR3 consists of 14 residues. Germline loops: CDR1 SGHRS, CDR2 YFSETQ. CDR3 DNA: TGCGCCAGCAGCTCGGGCAGGGGGTTCAACGAGCAGTACTTC. Residues: CASSSGRGFNEQYF.

V gene TRBV18 combines with J gene TRBJ1-5; D unresolved. Trimming removed 2 bases from V and 1 base from J, with 3 bases in between. Per germline, CDR1 KGHSH and CDR2 LQKENI. The CDR3 contains 13 residues. CDR3 sequence: CASSPWSNQPQHF. In nucleotides, the CDR3 is TGTGCCAGCTCACCATGGAGCAATCAGCCCCAGCATTTT.

The rearrangement links TRBV18 to TRBJ2-1; TRBD2 agrees at 10 bases. The junction had 2 bases not matched to a gene; V was cut back by 2 bases and J by 4 bases. The germline V gene has CDR1 KGHSH and CDR2 LQKENI. This CDR3 has 15 residues. CDR3 coding DNA: TGTGCCAGCTCACCAGGAGCGGGAGGGTACAATGAGCAGTTCTTC. Residues: CASSPGAGGYNEQFF.

This clone was detected once. Here the CDR3 DNA reads TGCAGCGTTAGAACAGGGACCGACACAGATACGCAGTATTTT. Amino acid sequence: CSVRTGTDTDTQYF. V is TRBV29-1 and J is TRBJ2-3; tentatively, D is TRBD1 (6 bases). Between the trimmed V and J ends, which lost 5 bases and 2 bases, there was a span of 14 bases. This CDR3 is 14 amino acids long. In germline, CDR1 is SQVTM, CDR2 ANQGSEA.

This clone was picked up a small number of times. The rearrangement uses TRBV7-2 and TRBJ2-2; D is unresolved. V was shortened by 6 bases and J by 2 bases, with 13 bases between the two germline ends. Per germline, CDR1 SGHTA and CDR2 FQGNSA. CDR3 length: 15 amino acids. In DNA, the CDR3 is TGTGCCAGCAGGTCGGCCCCCTTTAACACCGGGGAGCTGTTTTTT. Translated, it gives CASRSAPFNTGELFF.

The rearrangement links TRBV18 to TRBJ2-2; TRBD1 might be the D (6 bases). Per the germline V gene, CDR1 is KGHSH and CDR2 is LQKENI. Trimming removed 1 base from V and 5 bases from J, with 8 bases in between. The CDR3 runs 14 residues. CDR3 DNA sequence: TGTGCCAGCTCACCACAACAGGGAACCGGGGAGCTGTTTTTT. It specifies CASSPQQGTGELFF.

The chain couples TRBV5-5 to TRBJ2-7, with 10 bases lining up with TRBD2. Trimming at V came to 2 bases and at J to 7 bases, leaving 9 bases not matched to a gene. CDR3 length equals 15 residues. Germline CDR1 reads SGHKS; CDR2 reads YYEKEE (reference sequence). CDR3 region: CASSFQAGGSREQYF. CDR3 nucleotides: TGTGCCAGCAGCTTCCAAGCGGGAGGGTCGAGGGAGCAGTACTTC.

This clone was seen only a few times. The chain carries TRBV6-5 and TRBJ1-1, with D maybe TRBD1 (5 bases). The V and J ends lost 2 bases and 8 bases respectively, with 12 bases between them. CDR1 and CDR2 (germline): MNHEY, SVGAGI. The CDR3 has 13 residues. CDR3 sequence (DNA): TGTGCCAGCAGTTACGTTGCGACAGTCGAAGCTTTCTTT. This sequence encodes CASSYVATVEAFF.

The chain combines TRBV5-1 with TRBJ1-4, with D possibly matching TRBD1 (6 bases). The germline V gene encodes CDR1 SGHRS and CDR2 YFSETQ. This CDR3 contains 15 residues. Trimming took off 5 bases at V and 0 bases at J, with 11 bases between the two ends. CDR3 nucleotide sequence: TGCGCCAGCAGTTTACAGGGCCCAACTAATGAAAAACTGTTTTTT. Translating gives CASSLQGPTNEKLFF. The full variable domain, rest sourced from reference TRBV5-1 and TRBJ1-4, is KAGVTQTPRYLIKTRGQQVTLSCSPISGHRSVSWYQQTPGQGLQFLFEYFSETQRNKGNFPGRFSGRQFSNSRSEMNVSTLELGDSALYLCASSLQGPTNEKLFFGSGTQLSVL.

V is TRBV7-9 and J is TRBJ2-1; the D is unclear. With 5 bases removed from V and 5 bases from J, the gap between germline ends came to 7 bases. The CDR3 contains 12 residues. Germline V gene lookup returns CDR1 SEHNR and CDR2 FQNEAQ (reference sequence). CDR3 sequence reads: CASSRLNNEQFF. The CDR3 DNA sequence: TGTGCCAGCAGCCGGTTGAACAATGAGCAGTTCTTC.